One sample yielded the 23 T cell receptor beta chains listed below, sequenced in a study of beta chain features in type 1 diabetes. Isolated RNA was reverse transcribed in full, so expressed TCRB transcripts were sequenced. Repertoires were generated with immunoSEQ multiplex PCR, while TCRdb's copy carries only in-frame clones and drops some. The table records some 700,000 clones, 10% to 15% of them present only once. Study results and limitations: When Type 1 diabetes patients were examined, their TCRB CDR3s proved moderately but significantly shorter in all four CD4+ subsets.

Their target antigens are unknown. Source material: naive CD4+ T cells from blood. Source of these receptors: a man younger than 35 with type 1 diabetes.

This clone was seen more than once but under ten times. V is TRBV19 and J is TRBJ1-2, with D perhaps matching TRBD1 (5 bases). The V end lost 5 bases, the J end lost 4 bases, and 23 bases lay between the germline ends. The germline gives CDR1 LNHDA, CDR2 SQIVND (reference sequence). The CDR3 is 17 amino acids. In DNA, the CDR3 is TGTGCCAGTAGTTATTACAGCGGCGGGGCCGAATCCTATGGCTACACCTTC. It specifies CASSYYSGGAESYGYTF. Using reference TRBV19 and TRBJ1-2 for the parts outside the CDR3, the full variable domain is DGGITQSPKYLFRKEGQNVTLSCEQNLNHDAMYWYRQDPGQGLRLIYYSQIVNDFQKGDIAEGYSVSREKKESFPLTVTSAQKNPTAFYLCASSYYSGGAESYGYTFGSGTRLTVV.

There are a few counts of this clone. V and J are TRBV18 and TRBJ2-2, with 7 bases fitting TRBD1. CDR3 length: 16 residues. CDR1 is KGHSH, CDR2 LQKENI, per germline. With 6 bases clipped from V and 2 bases from J, the junction kept 9 bases outside the gene matches. The chain's CDR3 is CASSRRQGDNTGELFF. The CDR3 DNA reads TGTGCCAGCTCGCGAAGACAGGGAGATAACACCGGGGAGCTGTTTTTT.

This clone was recorded a few times. The rearrangement joins TRBV27 to TRBJ2-5; either TRBD1 or TRBD2 may fit D (6 bases each). The CDR3 consists of 14 residues. The germline gives CDR1 MNHEY, CDR2 SMNVEV (reference sequence). Trimming stripped 5 bases from V and 3 bases from J, with 13 bases between. CDR3 region: CASSHRGPEETQYF. CDR3 bases: TGTGCCAGCAGTCACCGGGGGCCCGAAGAGACCCAGTACTTC.

This clone appeared a few times. The chain carries TRBV5-1 and TRBJ1-1; 8 bases map to TRBD1. Losses at the gene ends were 5 bases for V and 4 bases for J; bases not matched to a gene: 7. Germline CDR1 reads SGHRS; CDR2 reads YFSETQ. There are 14 residues in the CDR3. CDR3: CASRSQGDGTEAFF. CDR3 DNA sequence: TGCGCCAGCAGGTCACAGGGGGATGGCACTGAAGCTTTCTTT. The entire variable domain, with the rest obtained from reference TRBV5-1 and TRBJ1-1, is as follows: KAGVTQTPRYLIKTRGQQVTLSCSPISGHRSVSWYQQTPGQGLQFLFEYFSETQRNKGNFPGRFSGRQFSNSRSEMNVSTLELGDSALYLCASRSQGDGTEAFFGQGTRLTVV.

This clone showed up just a few times. The chain is built from TRBV2 and TRBJ2-3; 7 nucleotides agree with TRBD1. Germline lookup yields CDR1 SNHLY and CDR2 FYNNEI. The CDR3 is 13 amino acids. Trimming cost V 7 bases and J 2 bases; bases outside gene matches: 3. CDR3 bases: TGTGCCAGCAAGGGGACAGCCACAGATACGCAGTATTTT. This codes for CASKGTATDTQYF.

The chain combines TRBV29-1 with TRBJ1-6; 8 bases agree with TRBD1. The CDR3 is 15 residues long. V gave up 6 bases and J gave up 5 bases; unmatched junction bases: 9. Germline assignment: CDR1 SQVTM and CDR2 ANQGSEA. CDR3 in DNA: TGCAGCGTAAAATCCGGGACAGGCGATAATTCACCCCTCCACTTT. As protein: CSVKSGTGDNSPLHF.

This clone was counted only a few times. The V and J genes are TRBV30 and TRBJ2-1; the D gene is possibly TRBD1 (5 bases). Germline assignment: CDR1 GTSNPN and CDR2 SVGIG (reference sequence). V lost 4 bases and J lost 11, with 24 bases in between. This CDR3 comprises 15 residues. The CDR3 nucleotides are TGTGCCTGGACCAATACCGGGCCTGGGGCGTCGAAGCAGTTCTTC. The encoded protein is CAWTNTGPGASKQFF. Filled out from reference TRBV30 and TRBJ2-1, the complete variable domain reads SQTIHQWPATLVQPVGSPLSLECTVEGTSNPNLYWYRQAAGRGLQLLFYSVGIGQISSEVPQNLSASRPQDRQFILSSKKLLLSDSGFYLCAWTNTGPGASKQFFGPGTRLTVL.

V is TRBV7-9 and J is TRBJ1-4; TRBD1 aligns across 8 bases. J gave up 4 bases and V 6 bases, and 13 bases lay outside the gene matches. The CDR3 consists of 17 residues. Looked up from germline, CDR1 is SEHNR and CDR2 is FQNEAQ (reference sequence). The CDR3 bases are TGTGCCAGCAGTACCGGGACAGGCGCCACGATTAATGAAAAACTGTTTTTT. Translating it yields CASSTGTGATINEKLFF.

The chain recombines TRBV30 with TRBJ2-1; D may be TRBD1 or TRBD2 (6 bases each). V lost 1 base and J 2 bases, leaving 12 bases between the germline ends. This CDR3 is built from 15 residues. CDR1 and CDR2 from the germline V gene are GTSNPN and SVGIG (reference sequence). The CDR3 DNA sequence: TGTGCCTGGAGTGCTCGGGGGCTAACCTACAATGAGCAGTTCTTC. Its protein is CAWSARGLTYNEQFF. The variable domain in full, completed from reference TRBV30 and TRBJ2-1, reads SQTIHQWPATLVQPVGSPLSLECTVEGTSNPNLYWYRQAAGRGLQLLFYSVGIGQISSEVPQNLSASRPQDRQFILSSKKLLLSDSGFYLCAWSARGLTYNEQFFGPGTRLTVL.

The chain combines TRBV25-1 with TRBJ1-2; 9 bases match TRBD1. Germline assignment: CDR1 MGHDK and CDR2 SYGVNS. J gave up 6 bases and V 4 bases, and 9 bases lay outside the gene matches. This CDR3 has 15 residues. In DNA, the CDR3 is TGTGCCAGCAGTGTACCGGGACAGGGTGCGAATGGCTACACCTTC. It codes for CASSVPGQGANGYTF.

This clone was recorded a few times. The rearrangement links TRBV30 to TRBJ1-3; perhaps TRBD1 as D (6 bases). This CDR3 spans 14 amino acids. The ends were cut back, 4 bases at V and 1 base at J, with 11 bases in the middle. Germline V CDR1 and CDR2: GTSNPN, SVGIG (reference sequence). The CDR3, as DNA: TGTGCCTGGAATCGGGGGACATCTGGAAACACCATATATTTT. Translating gives CAWNRGTSGNTIYF.

This clone was recorded only once. This chain's CDR3 is CASSLDLYEQYF. The CDR3 coding sequence is TGTGCCAGCAGCTTAGATCTCTACGAGCAGTACTTC. This rearrangement joins TRBV7-9 to TRBJ2-7; D call uncertain. Trimming pared 1 base from V and 3 bases from J, leaving 4 bases between. This CDR3 has 12 residues. The V gene's germline CDR1 is SEHNR and CDR2 FQNEAQ (reference sequence).

The chain combines TRBV30 with TRBJ2-7, with 7 bases aligning to TRBD1. Germline assignment: CDR1 GTSNPN and CDR2 SVGIG (reference sequence). V lost 5 bases, J lost 6 bases, and 13 bases stayed unmatched. The CDR3 length is 14 residues. Written as DNA, the CDR3 is TGTGCCTGGGGGGCCGGGACAGCATCTCGCGAGCAGTACTTC. Protein sequence: CAWGAGTASREQYF.

The chain joins TRBV28 to TRBJ2-7; possible D gene TRBD1, 6 bases. Germline loops: CDR1 MDHEN, CDR2 SYDVKM. This CDR3 is built from 16 residues. Trimming took 5 bases from V and 6 from J, leaving 23 bases between them. CDR3 bases: TGTGCCAGCAGTGGTGGGCAGGGGACGGCCCGGGGCGAGCAGTACTTC. Translating it yields CASSGGQGTARGEQYF.

This clone was counted a few times. The chain has TRBV30 and TRBJ1-2; 9 nucleotides align to TRBD1. This CDR3 spans 17 amino acids. Trimming cost V 4 bases and J 8 bases; bases outside gene matches: 20. Looked up from germline, CDR1 is GTSNPN and CDR2 is SVGIG (reference sequence). This chain's CDR3 is CAWKSSWTGDLIWGYTF. DNA of the CDR3: TGTGCCTGGAAGTCGTCGTGGACAGGGGACCTTATATGGGGCTACACCTTC.

This chain uses TRBV11-3 with TRBJ1-5; no definite D call. This CDR3 spans 13 amino acids. Germline CDR1 and CDR2: SGHNT and YENEEA. V was cut by 6 bases and J by 10 bases, with 16 bases left in between. CDR3 DNA sequence: TGTGCCAGCAGATTGACGGACTTGAGCCCCCAGCATTTT. As protein: CASRLTDLSPQHF.

This clone has just a few counts. V is TRBV18 and J is TRBJ2-7; 7 bases are a match to TRBD1. V was clipped by 0 bases and J by 6 bases; unmatched bases: 2. Germline values: CDR1 KGHSH, CDR2 LQKENI. The CDR3 consists of 13 residues. The CDR3, as DNA: TGTGCCAGCTCACCACCCACAGGGGTCGAGCAGTACTTC. It specifies CASSPPTGVEQYF.

The chain joins TRBV29-1 to TRBJ2-3; no reliable D call. The CDR3 contains 13 residues. Germline loops: CDR1 SQVTM, CDR2 ANQGSEA. Trimming cost V 5 bases and J 0 bases, with 9 bases left between them. The CDR3 here is CSVFTTSTDTQYF. CDR3 sequence (DNA): TGCAGCGTTTTCACGACTAGCACAGATACGCAGTATTTT.

The gene calls are TRBV27 and TRBJ1-6; perhaps TRBD1 as D (5 bases). Germline CDR1 MNHEY, CDR2 SMNVEV (reference sequence). This CDR3 region has 17 residues. Trimming shortened V by 8 bases and J by 5 bases, and 22 bases separated the two germline ends. DNA for the CDR3: TGTGCCAGCTGGGGACCCGGACGGCAGTGGAATAATTCACCCCTCCACTTT. Protein: CASWGPGRQWNNSPLHF.

The rearrangement joins TRBV28 to TRBJ2-7, with D possibly matching TRBD2 (5 bases). This CDR3 comprises 15 residues. Between the trimmed V and J ends, which lost 7 bases and 3 bases, there was a span of 19 bases. Germline values: CDR1 MDHEN, CDR2 SYDVKM. The CDR3 loop is CASTPPGWGVYEQYF. In nucleotides, the CDR3 is TGTGCCAGCACCCCCCCGGGCTGGGGAGTCTACGAGCAGTACTTC.

This chain links TRBV14 with TRBJ1-3; no clear D. Germline V lookup: CDR1 SGHDN, CDR2 FVKESK. V lost 2 bases and J lost 4, with 6 bases in between. The CDR3 covers 13 residues. CDR3 coding DNA: TGTGCCAGCAGCCAAAATACCGGAAACACCATATATTTT. This codes for CASSQNTGNTIYF. Complete variable domain (other parts from reference TRBV14 and TRBJ1-3): EAGVTQFPSHSVIEKGQTVTLRCDPISGHDNLYWYRRVMGKEIKFLLHFVKESKQDESGMPNNRFLAERTGGTYSTLKVQPAELEDSGVYFCASSQNTGNTIYFGEGSWLTVV.

V is TRBV27 and J is TRBJ1-5, with TRBD1 identical over 10 bases. CDR3 length: 17 amino acids. The germline V gene encodes CDR1 MNHEY and CDR2 SMNVEV (reference sequence). V shed 4 bases and J 6 bases; nucleotides not matched to a gene: 12. The CDR3 coding sequence is TGTGCCAGCAGTTCCCGTACCGGACAGGGGGTTGGTCAGCCCCAGCATTTT. Protein: CASSSRTGQGVGQPQHF.

The chain employs TRBV18 and TRBJ1-1; the match to TRBD1 covers 7 bases. With 5 bases clipped from V and 3 bases from J, the junction kept 6 bases outside the gene matches. This CDR3 region has 14 residues. The germline V gene has CDR1 KGHSH and CDR2 LQKENI. The CDR3 region is CASSRQGGDTEAFF. The CDR3 DNA reads TGTGCCAGCTCAAGACAGGGAGGGGACACTGAAGCTTTCTTT.